The T cell receptor (beta chain) under discussion was sequenced for a study of blood T cell repertoires in COVID-19. Here immunoSEQ multiplex PCR was the method, and the copy in TCRdb shows in-frame clones only, minus some. Altogether some 150,000 clones are present, about four fifths being singletons, with the ten largest covering over 2.5%. J lost 2 bases, V lost 4 bases, and 9 bases had no gene match. Germline V CDR1 and CDR2: SGHRS, YFSETQ. This CDR3 region has 16 residues. The V gene is TRBV5-1, the J gene TRBJ2-3, with TRBD1 matching over 8 bases. This TCR came from a woman aged 80 or older with acute or convalescent COVID-19. The sequenced sample consisted of peripheral blood. The CDR3 here is CASSIGTGASTDTQYF. CDR3 coding DNA: TGCGCCAGCAGCATCGGGACAGGCGCCTCCACAGATACGCAGTATTTT.